The clone carrying this TCR beta chain was picked up a small number of times. Its cognate antigen is unknown. This sample stems from a study of vaccination and CD4 T cells after COVID-19. Study context: Overlapping spike peptides of SARS-CoV-2, HCoV-NL63, HCoV-OC43 and HCoV-229E stimulated the cells. Either a CEFX pool, an HIV-1 Nef pool, or no peptide was added to control cultures.

This sample's treatment: approximately nine-day PBMC culture with coronavirus spike peptide pools or control peptides (ViraFEST assay). Under the ViraFEST approach, antigen-specific T cells were expanded with peptide pools and TCRs subsequently sequenced. The positive PCR dates, which preceded the US Alpha, Beta and Delta variants, fell between March and December 2020. With the Oncomine TCR Beta short-read assay, DNA from cultured CD4+ T cells was sequenced. Via MiXCR, TCRdb re-called the PCR reads, giving one row per CDR3 protein. The table shows 20,000 to 25,000 distinct CDR3 sequences, with about 40% occurring only once. Germline CDR1 reads SGHTA; CDR2 reads FQGNSA. Unmatched junction bases numbered 5, after V lost 5 bases and J lost 3 bases. The CDR3 is made up of 16 amino acids.

The source is a human donor who had recovered from COVID-19. This sample comprised CD4+ T cells from blood, cultured in vitro, obtained before SARS-CoV-2 vaccination. The gene calls are TRBV7-2 and TRBJ2-1, with 12 bases identical to TRBD2. The CDR3 is CASSVLAGGLYNEQFF. In nucleotides, the CDR3 is TGTGCCAGCAGCGTACTAGCGGGGGGCCTCTACAATGAGCAGTTCTTC. Variable domain in full (rest from reference TRBV7-2 and TRBJ2-1): GAGVSQSPSNKVTEKGKDVELRCDPISGHTALYWYRQSLGQGLEFLIYFQGNSAPDKSGLPSDRFSAERTGGSVSTLTIQRTQQEDSAVYLCASSVLAGGLYNEQFFGPGTRLTVL.